These 29 T cell receptor beta chains were sequenced from one sample in a study of tumor and adjacent non-tumor tissue in lung cancer. TCRbeta libraries were built with three rounds of nested PCR, modified from ARM-PCR. TCRdb analysed the multiplex PCR reads with MiXCR anew, one entry per CDR3 protein. Here the sample spans about 200,000 distinct CDR3 sequences, over 55% being singletons. RNA was extracted from bulk tissue without any cell sorting. The specimen was lung tumor tissue. Receptors originate from a man in his 60s with non-small cell lung cancer.

This clonotype was counted between two and nine times. The genes are TRBV4-1 and TRBJ1-1; 11 bases are shared with TRBD1. Germline CDR1 reads MGHRA; CDR2 reads YSYEKL. The CDR3 loop spans 14 amino acids. Trimming took 0 bases from V and 13 from J; bases not matched to a gene: 7. The CDR3 sequence is CASSQEGTGGKIFF. The CDR3 DNA reads TGCGCCAGCAGCCAAGAAGGGACAGGGGGTAAGATTTTCTTT.

A remark on this clonotype: The germline gene is not matched at one end of the junction; a read error may be the cause. The gene calls are TRBV6-1 and TRBJ1-3, with D possibly matching TRBD1 (6 bases). CDR1 MNHNS and CDR2 SASEGT come from the germline V gene. The CDR3 has 13 residues. DNA for the CDR3: TGTGCCAGCGGGGGGCAGGGAAGAAACAGCATATATTTT. It specifies CASGGQGRNSIYF.

This clonotype was seen many times. The rearrangement links TRBV20-1 to TRBJ2-3; 7 nucleotides align to TRBD2. Germline V gene sequence: CDR1 DFQATT, CDR2 SNEGSKA (reference sequence). The CDR3 has 14 residues. Unmatched junction bases numbered 10, after V lost 4 bases and J lost 6 bases. The chain's CDR3 is CSATGTSVSDTQYF. Here the CDR3 DNA reads TGCAGTGCTACCGGTACTAGCGTCTCCGATACGCAGTATTTT.

About this clonotype itself: At one boundary the junction diverges from the germline segment, which might be a read error. The genes are TRBV20-1 and TRBJ2-3, with a weak D call TRBD2 (6 bases). Per the germline V gene, CDR1 is DFQATT and CDR2 is SNEGSKA (reference sequence). The CDR3 extends over 16 amino acids. The CDR3 sequence is CSARGDFILDGDKQYF. In DNA, the CDR3 is TGCAGTGCTAGAGGGGACTTTATCCTGGATGGGGATAAGCAGTATTTT.

As for this clonotype: The CDR3 end shows no conserved phenylalanine or tryptophan, and so a read error is likely. V is TRBV11-2 and J is TRBJ2-7; no firm D call. Germline CDR1 SGHAT, CDR2 FQNNGV. The CDR3 runs 13 residues. The CDR3: CASNLNLRIEQYI. The CDR3 bases are TGTGCCAGCAACTTAAATCTTCGGATCGAGCAGTACATC.

The CDR3 coding sequence is TGCAGCGCCGGGGAGTCAGCAGGGGAGGGCAACAATGAGCAGTTCTTC. This encodes CSAGESAGEGNNEQFF. This chain connects TRBV29-1 to TRBJ2-1; TRBD2 is a possible D gene (7 bases). Between the trimmed V and J ends, which lost 7 bases and 5 bases, there was a span of 24 bases. Per the germline V gene, CDR1 is SQVTM and CDR2 is ANQGSEA. The CDR3 is 16 amino acids.

The chain uses TRBV28 and TRBJ2-7; D gene unclear. The CDR3 contains 14 residues. Germline assignment: CDR1 MDHEN and CDR2 SYDVKM. V was pared by 6 bases and J by 9 bases, with 21 bases between. The CDR3 DNA reads as TGTGCCAGCAGCCCCCCCTTAGACAACCCCGGGCAGTACTTC. Protein sequence: CASSPPLDNPGQYF.

Of note for this clonotype: Given the absence of the conserved phenylalanine or tryptophan at the CDR3 end, a read error is likely. J is TRBJ2-2 and V is TRBV20-1; D possibly corresponds to TRBD2 (5 bases). Germline lookup yields CDR1 DFQATT and CDR2 SNEGSKA (reference sequence). This CDR3 is 13 amino acids long. CDR3 in amino acids: CNALAGNTGELFC. In DNA form, the CDR3 reads TGCAATGCCCTGGCGGGGAACACCGGGGAGCTGTTTTGT.

About this clonotype: This clone may be a read error of a much larger clone one base away. The chain uses TRBV11-2 and TRBJ2-5, with 9 bases aligning to TRBD2. Per germline, CDR1 SGHAT and CDR2 FQNNGV. This CDR3 spans 16 amino acids. Trimming took 7 bases from V and 2 from J; bases not matched to a gene: 11. The CDR3 spells CASIFGASGVQETQYF. In DNA, the CDR3 is TGTGCCAGCATCTTCGGGGCTAGCGGGGTGCAAGAGACCCAGTACTTC.

The CDR3 protein is CASSLAAPWAGANQPQHF. The CDR3 DNA reads as TGTGCCAGCAGTTTAGCGGCTCCCTGGGCAGGGGCCAATCAGCCCCAGCATTTT. V is TRBV12-3 or TRBV12-4 and J is TRBJ1-5; D is possibly TRBD1 (6 bases). CDR3 length equals 18 residues. V was trimmed by 0 bases and J by 3 bases, leaving 18 bases between them.

Notes on this clonotype: The junction does not match germline at one end; this may be a read error. The CDR3 coding sequence is TGCAGTGCTAGAGATGCCCGTATTTCCAATAATTCACCCTTCCACTTT. Protein: CSARDARISNNSPFHF. The V and J genes are TRBV20-1 and TRBJ1-6; D is undetermined. Germline V gives CDR1 DFQATT, CDR2 SNEGSKA (reference sequence). This CDR3 has 16 residues.

Only one count was recorded for this clonotype. It may be a read error: a sequence one base away is much more abundant. The chain is built from TRBV20-1 and TRBJ1-5; tentative D call: TRBD1 (6 bases). V was shortened by 6 bases and J by 0 bases, with 15 bases between the two germline ends. CDR1 is DFQATT, CDR2 SNEGSKA, per germline (reference sequence). CDR3 length equals 15 residues. CDR3 in amino acids: CSATDRGGSNQPQHF. CDR3 DNA sequence: TGCAGTGCGACGGACAGAGGGGGTAGCAATCAGCCCCAGCATTTT.

Of note for this clonotype: A much bigger clone sits one base away, suggesting this may be a read error. This sequence joins TRBV4-3 and TRBJ1-1; unclear D gene. CDR1 is LGHNA and CDR2 is YSLEER in the germline V gene. This CDR3 comprises 14 residues. The CDR3 DNA follows: TGCGCCCGCAGCCTAGAGGTTAAAGACACTGAAGCTTTCTTT. Translating gives CARSLEVKDTEAFF.

The rearrangement links TRBV11-2 to TRBJ2-5, with unresolved D. The CDR3 has 13 residues. Trimming pared 8 bases from V and 7 bases from J, leaving 17 bases between. Per germline, CDR1 SGHAT and CDR2 FQNNGV. The CDR3 nucleotides read TGTGCCAGCGGCTCTACAAGGGAAGGGACCCAGTACTTC. Amino acids: CASGSTREGTQYF.

With respect to this clonotype: The CDR3 carries no conserved terminal phenylalanine or tryptophan, so it likely arises from a read error. V and J are TRBV4-2 and TRBJ2-7; 8 bases line up with TRBD2. Germline V gene data show CDR1 as LGHNA and CDR2 as YNFKEQ. The CDR3 contains 14 residues. CDR3 sequence (DNA): TGTGCCAGCAACCAAGGGACTAGCTCCTACGAGCAGTACATC. Its protein product is CASNQGTSSYEQYI.

Comments on this clonotype: A much larger clone differs by one base, so this may be a read error. This chain joins TRBV20-1 and TRBJ2-5; no clear D. The germline V gene has CDR1 DFQATT and CDR2 SNEGSKA (reference sequence). This CDR3 contains 15 residues. The CDR3 protein is CSVRESSVFPETQYF. The CDR3 bases are TGCAGTGTTAGAGAGAGCTCGGTCTTTCCGGAGACCCAGTACTTC.

This clonotype was seen ten or more times. This CDR3 reads CASTLSGTSGRALNEQFF. The DNA for the CDR3 is TGTGCCAGCACTTTGAGCGGGACTAGCGGGAGGGCCCTCAATGAGCAGTTCTTC. This chain connects TRBV7-9 to TRBJ2-1; 16 nucleotides match TRBD2. The length of the CDR3 is 18 residues. Germline V gene data show CDR1 as SEHNR and CDR2 as FQNEAQ (reference sequence). J gave up 6 bases and V 7 bases, and 12 bases lay outside the gene matches.

For this clonotype: Being one base from a much bigger clone, this may be a read error. Since no conserved phenylalanine or tryptophan closes the CDR3, a read error is the likely cause. This sequence joins TRBV11-3 and TRBJ2-5, with no clear D. Germline loops: CDR1 SGHNT, CDR2 YENEEA. V was trimmed by 5 bases and J by 2 bases, leaving 12 bases between them. CDR3 size: 14 residues. The CDR3 spells CASSPELAQETQYS. CDR3 nucleotides: TGTGCCAGCAGCCCGGAACTCGCACAAGAGACCCAGTACTCC.

The rearrangement links TRBV5-4 to TRBJ2-2; the D is unclear. Trimming removed 0 bases from V and 2 bases from J, with 8 bases in between. The CDR3 has 15 residues. The germline V gene encodes CDR1 SGHNT and CDR2 YYREEE (reference sequence). CDR3 amino acids: CASSLDQLNTGELFF. The CDR3 DNA reads as TGTGCCAGCAGCTTGGACCAGCTCAACACCGGGGAGCTGTTTTTT. Full variable domain (remainder filled in from reference TRBV5-4 and TRBJ2-2): ETGVTQSPTHLIKTRGQQVTLRCSSQSGHNTVSWYQQALGQGPQFIFQYYREEENGRGNFPPRFSGLQFPNYSSELNVNALELDDSALYLCASSLDQLNTGELFFGEGSRLTVL.

V is TRBV4-2 and J is TRBJ2-1; 12 nucleotides align to TRBD2. V lost 3 bases, J lost 7 bases, and 10 bases stayed unmatched. Looked up from germline, CDR1 is LGHNA and CDR2 is YNFKEQ. The CDR3 runs to 17 residues. The CDR3, as DNA: TGTGCCAGCAGCCAGATACTGACTAGCGGGAGTAAAAATGAGCAGTTCTTC. This codes for CASSQILTSGSKNEQFF.

In the case of this clonotype: In this CDR3 the conserved last residue, phenylalanine or tryptophan, is missing, so a read error is likely. This chain joins TRBV6-6 and TRBJ1-5, with D hard to call. Germline values: CDR1 MNHNY, CDR2 SVGAGI (reference sequence). CDR3 length: 16 amino acids. CDR3 sequence reads: CANSYSKGYSNQPQHS. The CDR3 bases are TGTGCCAACAGTTACTCGAAGGGATATAGCAATCAGCCCCAGCATTCT.

To note about this clonotype: A single base separates this from a much larger clone, so it may be a read error. The chain combines TRBV13 with TRBJ2-1, with D uncertain. The germline CDR1 and CDR2 sequences are PRHDT and FYEKMQ (reference sequence). V was cut by 7 bases and J by 8 bases, with 21 bases left in between. The CDR3 has 15 residues. The CDR3 DNA is TGTGCCAGCAACTTCGGCCTCCGAGTTAATGATGAGCAGTTCTTC. The encoded protein is CASNFGLRVNDEQFF.

To note about this clonotype: An end of the junction does not agree with germline; a read error may underlie this. The genes are TRBV20-1 and TRBJ2-3; no clear D. Germline assignment: CDR1 DFQATT and CDR2 SNEGSKA (reference sequence). This CDR3 contains 13 residues. CDR3 amino acids: CSACRLDTDTRYF. CDR3 nucleotide sequence: TGCAGTGCTTGTCGGCTAGACACAGATACGCGGTATTTT.

Regarding this clonotype: Germline is not matched at one junction end, which may reflect a read error. The chain has TRBV24-1 and TRBJ2-7; 8 nucleotides line up with TRBD1. Germline values: CDR1 KGHDR, CDR2 SFDVKD. CDR3 length: 14 residues. CDR3 nucleotides: TGTGCCACCTGTGACCCGGACAGGGTAAGCAAGCAGTACTTC. Translating it yields CATCDPDRVSKQYF.

This clonotype was picked up one time. The junction departs from germline at one end; a sequencing error may be responsible. The rearrangement uses TRBV5-5 and TRBJ1-2; TRBD1 is a possible D gene (5 bases). The CDR3 has 12 residues. CDR1 and CDR2 (germline): SGHKS, YYEKEE (reference sequence). CDR3 protein: CAGSLPGGGYTF. As DNA, the CDR3 is TGTGCCGGCAGCTTGCCCGGGGGTGGCTATACCTTC.

Comment on this clonotype: Its ends do not fully match the called genes, so a read error is possible. The CDR3 DNA is TGTGCCAGCAGCCCAGGTAGGAACACTGAAACTTTCTTT. Translating gives CASSPGRNTETFF. The chain combines TRBV6-1 with TRBJ1-1; D gene ambiguous. Looked up from germline, CDR1 is MNHNS and CDR2 is SASEGT. CDR3 length: 13 amino acids.

In this sample, this clonotype turned up many times. The chain recombines TRBV11-1 with TRBJ2-1; 8 nucleotides align to TRBD2. Per the germline V gene, CDR1 is SGHAT and CDR2 is FQDESV (reference sequence). The CDR3 runs 14 residues. V shed 4 bases and J 6 bases; nucleotides not matched to a gene: 5. The CDR3 region has the DNA TGTGCCAGCAGCTCAACGAGCGGGGGCAATGAGCAGTTCTTC. Translating gives CASSSTSGGNEQFF.

Ten or more counts support this clonotype. The J gene is TRBJ2-7, the V gene TRBV12-3 or TRBV12-4, with 9 bases matching TRBD2. The V and J ends lost 7 bases and 0 bases, in that order; junction bases with no gene match: 1. The CDR3 runs 13 residues. The CDR3 region is CASNSGSSYEQYF. CDR3 bases: TGTGCCAGCAATAGCGGGAGCTCCTACGAGCAGTACTTC.

The sample holds a few counts of this clonotype. The genes are TRBV5-5 and TRBJ1-1; D is ambiguous. The V gene's germline CDR1 is SGHKS and CDR2 YYEKEE (reference sequence). There are 14 residues in the CDR3. Deletions cut 4 bases from V and 2 bases from J, with 12 bases between. The CDR3 nucleotides are TGTGCCAGCAGCCGGGATATGGGTAACACTGAAGCTTTCTTT. Protein product: CASSRDMGNTEAFF.